Listed below are T cell receptor beta chains from one sample, sequenced in a study of Ad26.COV2.S vaccination and SARS-CoV-2 variants. Profiling relied on immunoSEQ multiplex PCR, and the TCRdb table lists in-frame clones only, not all of them. The sample holds roughly 250,000 clones; 87% are singletons and the top ten take less than 3.5%. Sequencing used peripheral blood, obtained in a trial of Ad26.COV2.S vaccine versus placebo. The receptors come from a person between 18 and 60 years old who received the Ad26.COV2.S COVID-19 vaccine or a placebo. Each CDR3 is given with its conserved first and last residue. D genes are given only for firm matches. Not every row has a clone size; where given, it reads once, few, many or a size class.

clone_size: .; j_call: TRBJ1-1; cdr3_length: 16; d_call: .; v_call: TRBV18; cdr3_aa: CASSPQGGLLNTEAFF; cdr3_nt: TGTGCCAGCTCACCACAAGGGGGATTGCTGAACACTGAAGCTTTCTTT
clone_size: .; j_call: TRBJ1-2; cdr3_length: 11; d_call: .; v_call: TRBV6-5; cdr3_aa: CASRRDYGYTF; cdr3_nt: TGTGCCAGCAGGAGGGACTATGGCTACACCTTC
clone_size: .; j_call: TRBJ2-3; cdr3_length: 15; d_call: .; v_call: TRBV6-2/TRBV6-3; cdr3_aa: CASSYRGFLTDTQYF; cdr3_nt: TGTGCCAGCAGTTACCGGGGCTTCCTCACAGATACGCAGTATTTT
clone_size: .; j_call: TRBJ1-1; cdr3_length: 13; d_call: .; v_call: TRBV19; cdr3_aa: CASSMTLNAEAFF; cdr3_nt: TGTGCCAGTAGTATGACCCTGAACGCTGAAGCTTTCTTT
clone_size: .; j_call: TRBJ1-2; cdr3_length: 15; d_call: .; v_call: TRBV27; cdr3_aa: CASSLWPGRLDGYTF; cdr3_nt: TGTGCCAGCAGTTTATGGCCGGGACGATTAGATGGCTACACCTTC
clone_size: .; j_call: TRBJ2-1; cdr3_length: 19; d_call: .; v_call: TRBV5-1; cdr3_aa: CASSFRGPVSPRESDEQFF; cdr3_nt: TGCGCCAGCAGCTTTCGGGGGCCCGTAAGCCCGCGGGAGTCCGATGAGCAGTTCTTC
clone_size: once; j_call: TRBJ1-4; cdr3_length: 14; d_call: .; v_call: TRBV9; cdr3_aa: CASSAGSTNEKLFF; cdr3_nt: TGTGCCAGCAGCGCAGGATCAACTAATGAAAAACTGTTTTTT
clone_size: few; j_call: TRBJ2-2; cdr3_length: 12; d_call: .; v_call: TRBV6-5; cdr3_aa: CASRQNTGELFF; cdr3_nt: TGTGCCAGCAGGCAGAACACCGGGGAGCTGTTTTTT
clone_size: .; j_call: TRBJ2-1; cdr3_length: 14; d_call: .; v_call: TRBV19; cdr3_aa: CASTRTPSYNEQFF; cdr3_nt: TGTGCCAGTACCAGGACACCTTCCTACAATGAGCAGTTCTTC
clone_size: .; j_call: TRBJ2-6; cdr3_length: 18; d_call: .; v_call: TRBV6-2/TRBV6-3; cdr3_aa: CASSSMTGFRGGANVLTF; cdr3_nt: TGTGCCAGCAGTTCCATGACAGGATTCCGGGGAGGGGCCAACGTCCTGACTTTC
clone_size: .; j_call: TRBJ2-5; cdr3_length: 13; d_call: .; v_call: TRBV19; cdr3_aa: CASSMRGTETQYF; cdr3_nt: TGTGCCAGTAGTATGAGGGGTACCGAGACCCAGTACTTC
clone_size: .; j_call: TRBJ1-4; cdr3_length: 16; d_call: .; v_call: TRBV5-4; cdr3_aa: CASSSTETLRDEKLFF; cdr3_nt: TGTGCCAGCAGCTCGACAGAGACGTTACGGGATGAAAAACTGTTTTTT
clone_size: few; j_call: TRBJ1-4; cdr3_length: 15; d_call: TRBD1; v_call: TRBV7-8; cdr3_aa: CASSLVTGPNEKLFF; cdr3_nt: TGTGCCAGCAGCTTAGTGACAGGGCCGAATGAAAAACTGTTTTTT
clone_size: .; j_call: TRBJ2-1; cdr3_length: 13; d_call: TRBD1; v_call: TRBV6-2/TRBV6-3; cdr3_aa: CASSPWVRDSGFF; cdr3_nt: TGTGCCAGCAGTCCATGGGTCCGGGACAGCGGGTTCTTC
clone_size: .; j_call: TRBJ2-7; cdr3_length: 13; d_call: .; v_call: TRBV5-6; cdr3_aa: CASSLRQSYEQYF; cdr3_nt: TGTGCCAGCAGCTTGAGGCAATCCTACGAGCAGTACTTC
clone_size: .; j_call: TRBJ1-2; cdr3_length: 13; d_call: TRBD1; v_call: TRBV19; cdr3_aa: CASNKRDRDGYTF; cdr3_nt: TGTGCCAGTAATAAGCGGGACAGGGATGGCTACACCTTC
clone_size: .; j_call: TRBJ2-5; cdr3_length: 13; d_call: .; v_call: TRBV15; cdr3_aa: CATSREALETQYF; cdr3_nt: TGTGCCACCAGCAGAGAGGCCTTGGAGACCCAGTACTTC
clone_size: .; j_call: TRBJ1-1; cdr3_length: 15; d_call: .; v_call: TRBV14; cdr3_aa: CASSLIGGGYTEAFF; cdr3_nt: TGTGCCAGCAGCCTCATCGGGGGGGGGTACACTGAAGCTTTCTTT
clone_size: .; j_call: TRBJ2-1; cdr3_length: 16; d_call: TRBD2; v_call: TRBV5-1; cdr3_aa: CASSKTSGSSYNEQFF; cdr3_nt: TGCGCCAGCAGCAAAACTAGCGGAAGCTCCTACAATGAGCAGTTCTTC
clone_size: .; j_call: TRBJ2-1; cdr3_length: 13; d_call: .; v_call: TRBV11-3; cdr3_aa: CASSPEGRGEQFF; cdr3_nt: TGTGCCAGCAGCCCCGAGGGGAGAGGTGAGCAGTTCTTC
clone_size: .; j_call: TRBJ2-6; cdr3_length: 14; d_call: .; v_call: TRBV29-1; cdr3_aa: CSVEGGSGANVLTF; cdr3_nt: TGCAGCGTTGAGGGTGGTTCTGGGGCCAACGTCCTGACTTTC
clone_size: .; j_call: TRBJ1-4; cdr3_length: 16; d_call: TRBD1; v_call: TRBV4-3; cdr3_aa: CASSQGLRGQDEKLFF; cdr3_nt: TGCGCCAGCAGCCAAGGACTCAGGGGGCAAGATGAAAAACTGTTTTTT
clone_size: .; j_call: TRBJ2-5; cdr3_length: 14; d_call: TRBD1; v_call: TRBV5-1; cdr3_aa: CASNRGQLQETQYF; cdr3_nt: TGCGCCAGCAACAGGGGCCAACTCCAAGAGACCCAGTACTTC
clone_size: .; j_call: TRBJ2-1; cdr3_length: 11; d_call: .; v_call: TRBV6-6; cdr3_aa: CASTRGNEQFF; cdr3_nt: TGTGCCAGCACAAGAGGGAATGAGCAGTTCTTC
clone_size: .; j_call: TRBJ2-5; cdr3_length: 15; d_call: .; v_call: TRBV19; cdr3_aa: CASSTSVATMETQYF; cdr3_nt: TGTGCCAGTAGTACGTCGGTTGCTACAATGGAGACCCAGTACTTC
clone_size: once; j_call: TRBJ2-1; cdr3_length: 14; d_call: .; v_call: TRBV7-2; cdr3_aa: CASSLPGPYNEQFF; cdr3_nt: TGTGCCAGCAGCTTACCAGGCCCTTACAATGAGCAGTTCTTC
clone_size: .; j_call: TRBJ1-2; cdr3_length: 15; d_call: .; v_call: TRBV5-4; cdr3_aa: CASSPRGQSNYGYTF; cdr3_nt: TGTGCCAGCAGCCCTCGTGGGCAGAGTAACTATGGCTACACCTTC
clone_size: .; j_call: TRBJ2-1; cdr3_length: 15; d_call: TRBD2; v_call: TRBV7-2; cdr3_aa: CASSFTGTSGQGQFF; cdr3_nt: TGTGCCAGCAGCTTCACCGGGACTAGCGGACAGGGGCAGTTCTTC
clone_size: .; j_call: TRBJ2-2; cdr3_length: 14; d_call: .; v_call: TRBV19; cdr3_aa: CASSIGGYTGELFF; cdr3_nt: TGTGCCAGTAGTATAGGCGGTTACACCGGGGAGCTGTTTTTT
clone_size: .; j_call: TRBJ1-1; cdr3_length: 15; d_call: .; v_call: TRBV28; cdr3_aa: CASRPFWGENTEAFF; cdr3_nt: TGTGCCAGCAGACCCTTCTGGGGCGAGAACACTGAAGCTTTCTTT
clone_size: .; j_call: TRBJ2-3; cdr3_length: 15; d_call: TRBD2; v_call: TRBV19; cdr3_aa: CASSSGGGPTDTQYF; cdr3_nt: TGTGCCAGTAGTAGCGGGGGGGGCCCGACAGATACGCAGTATTTT
clone_size: .; j_call: TRBJ2-7; cdr3_length: 13; d_call: TRBD1; v_call: TRBV30; cdr3_aa: CASSGTGPYEQYF; cdr3_nt: TGTGCCTCTTCCGGGACAGGGCCCTACGAGCAGTACTTC
clone_size: .; j_call: TRBJ1-5; cdr3_length: 13; d_call: .; v_call: TRBV10-3; cdr3_aa: CAISEYKLQPQHF; cdr3_nt: TGTGCCATCAGTGAGTATAAGTTACAGCCCCAGCATTTT
clone_size: .; j_call: TRBJ1-5; cdr3_length: 18; d_call: TRBD1; v_call: TRBV7-8; cdr3_aa: CASSLSIGQARSNQPQHF; cdr3_nt: TGTGCCAGCAGCTTATCGATTGGACAGGCTCGATCCAATCAGCCCCAGCATTTT
clone_size: .; j_call: TRBJ1-2; cdr3_length: 15; d_call: .; v_call: TRBV7-9; cdr3_aa: CASSDGRVANYGYTF; cdr3_nt: TGTGCCAGCAGCGATGGACGCGTAGCTAACTATGGCTACACCTTC
clone_size: .; j_call: TRBJ2-5; cdr3_length: 16; d_call: TRBD1; v_call: TRBV7-9; cdr3_aa: CASTNTGTGGGKTQYF; cdr3_nt: TGTGCCAGCACCAATACCGGGACAGGGGGCGGAAAGACCCAGTACTTC
clone_size: few; j_call: TRBJ2-1; cdr3_length: 16; d_call: .; v_call: TRBV18; cdr3_aa: CASSPPEGHLVGEQFF; cdr3_nt: TGTGCCAGCTCACCACCGGAGGGTCACCTCGTTGGGGAGCAGTTCTTC
clone_size: .; j_call: TRBJ2-3; cdr3_length: 18; d_call: TRBD2; v_call: TRBV11-2; cdr3_aa: CASSLRLAGTSSTDTQYF; cdr3_nt: TGTGCCAGCAGCTTACGACTAGCGGGGACCTCTAGCACAGATACGCAGTATTTT
clone_size: .; j_call: TRBJ2-5; cdr3_length: 11; d_call: .; v_call: TRBV20-1; cdr3_aa: CSASTKETQYF; cdr3_nt: TGCAGTGCTAGCACGAAGGAGACCCAGTACTTC
clone_size: .; j_call: TRBJ2-7; cdr3_length: 16; d_call: TRBD1; v_call: TRBV4-1; cdr3_aa: CASSQNPGTGIYEQYF; cdr3_nt: TGCGCCAGCAGCCAAAACCCCGGGACAGGAATTTACGAGCAGTACTTC
clone_size: .; j_call: TRBJ2-3; cdr3_length: 14; d_call: .; v_call: TRBV18; cdr3_aa: CASSPSGFTDTQYF; cdr3_nt: TGTGCCAGCTCACCATCAGGTTTCACAGATACGCAGTATTTT
clone_size: once; j_call: TRBJ2-1; cdr3_length: 11; d_call: .; v_call: TRBV6-5; cdr3_aa: CASSSPKKQFF; cdr3_nt: TGTGCCAGCAGTTCCCCCAAAAAGCAGTTCTTC
clone_size: .; j_call: TRBJ1-4; cdr3_length: 16; d_call: .; v_call: TRBV24-1; cdr3_aa: CATSDGVGATNEKLFF; cdr3_nt: TGTGCCACCAGTGATGGCGTGGGAGCAACTAATGAAAAACTGTTTTTT
clone_size: .; j_call: TRBJ1-5; cdr3_length: 14; d_call: .; v_call: TRBV6-2/TRBV6-3; cdr3_aa: CASSYGVGGQPQHF; cdr3_nt: TGTGCCAGCAGTTACGGGGTAGGAGGTCAGCCCCAGCATTTT
clone_size: .; j_call: TRBJ1-5; cdr3_length: 16; d_call: .; v_call: TRBV7-2; cdr3_aa: CASSLMQGGSNQPQHF; cdr3_nt: TGTGCCAGCAGCTTAATGCAGGGAGGAAGCAATCAGCCCCAGCATTTT
clone_size: .; j_call: TRBJ2-7; cdr3_length: 14; d_call: .; v_call: TRBV19; cdr3_aa: CASSPGVSIIEQYF; cdr3_nt: TGTGCCAGTAGTCCAGGGGTTTCCATTATCGAGCAGTACTTC
clone_size: .; j_call: TRBJ2-7; cdr3_length: 16; d_call: TRBD1; v_call: TRBV4-1; cdr3_aa: CASSQDGTGNYYEQYF; cdr3_nt: TGCGCCAGCAGCCAAGATGGGACAGGGAATTACTACGAGCAGTACTTC
clone_size: .; j_call: TRBJ1-4; cdr3_length: 14; d_call: TRBD1; v_call: TRBV19; cdr3_aa: CASSISQGDEKLFF; cdr3_nt: TGTGCCAGTAGTATATCGCAGGGGGATGAAAAACTGTTTTTT
clone_size: once; j_call: TRBJ1-6; cdr3_length: 15; d_call: .; v_call: TRBV6-5; cdr3_aa: CASRMTPTNNSPLHF; cdr3_nt: TGTGCCAGCAGGATGACACCGACCAATAATTCACCCCTCCACTTT
clone_size: .; j_call: TRBJ1-6; cdr3_length: 14; d_call: .; v_call: TRBV30; cdr3_aa: CAWRRTANNSPLHF; cdr3_nt: TGTGCCTGGAGGAGGACAGCAAATAATTCACCCCTCCACTTT
clone_size: .; j_call: TRBJ1-2; cdr3_length: 16; d_call: .; v_call: TRBV5-4; cdr3_aa: CASSFPGWQGSYGYTF; cdr3_nt: TGTGCCAGCAGCTTCCCAGGATGGCAGGGTTCGTATGGCTACACCTTC
clone_size: .; j_call: TRBJ2-5; cdr3_length: 14; d_call: .; v_call: TRBV30; cdr3_aa: CAWSEDKGKETQYF; cdr3_nt: TGTGCCTGGAGCGAGGATAAGGGAAAAGAGACCCAGTACTTC
clone_size: once; j_call: TRBJ2-7; cdr3_length: 14; d_call: .; v_call: TRBV6-2/TRBV6-3; cdr3_aa: CASSPQLSSYEQYF; cdr3_nt: TGTGCCAGCAGTCCCCAACTGAGCTCCTACGAGCAGTACTTC
clone_size: .; j_call: TRBJ2-5; cdr3_length: 14; d_call: .; v_call: TRBV4-1; cdr3_aa: CASSQVLGAETQYF; cdr3_nt: TGCGCCAGCAGCCAAGTTTTGGGGGCTGAGACCCAGTACTTC